The present T cell receptor (beta chain) was sequenced within a study of technical replicates of blood from a few donors. The V gene end was trimmed by 5 bases and the J gene end by 2 bases; junction bases not matched to a gene: 2. Germline values: CDR1 MNHEY, CDR2 SVGAGI. This CDR3 spans 13 amino acids. Profiling relied on immunoSEQ multiplex PCR, and the TCRdb table lists in-frame clones only, not all of them. There are under 110,000 clones in the sample; under 96% occur only once, and roughly 0.21% lies in the top ten. This sequence originates from a human donor in good health. The rearrangement links TRBV6-5 to TRBJ1-2; 7 bases line up with TRBD1. The specimen sequenced was T cells isolated from PBMCs. CDR3 region: CASSPGQNYGYTF. CDR3 DNA sequence: TGTGCCAGCAGTCCGGGACAGAACTATGGCTACACCTTC.